Listed here are 22 T cell receptor beta chains from one sample, sequenced in a study of blood T cell repertoires in COVID-19. The assay was immunoSEQ multiplex PCR, and TCRdb's table has in-frame clones only and misses some. The sample has 150,000 to 200,000 clones, around 79% seen once; the top ten hold less than 30%. The sample was peripheral blood. The receptors were sampled from a woman in her seventies with acute or convalescent COVID-19.

This chain connects TRBV21-1 to TRBJ2-1; the D segment call TRBD2 is taken from the table without a DNA check. TRBV21-1 is designated a pseudogene. The CDR3 spans 16 residues. The CDR3 DNA is TGTGCCAGCAGCAAAACCCTAGCGGGAGGGCGTTATGAGCAGTTCTTC. This gives the protein CASSKTLAGGRYEQFF.

In DNA, the CDR3 is TGTGCCAGCAGCCCGGGGACGTCTAGCGGGAGAGGAGAGACCCAGTACTTC. Amino acid sequence: CASSPGTSSGRGETQYF. The V call is TRBV5-4, the J call TRBJ2-5; 10 nucleotides agree with TRBD2. Germline CDR1 SGHNT, CDR2 YYREEE (reference sequence). The V gene end was trimmed by 4 bases and the J gene end by 4 bases; junction bases not matched to a gene: 13. This CDR3 region has 17 residues.

This CDR3 reads CASSTSTEAFF. The CDR3 coding sequence is TGTGCCAGTAGTACTAGCACTGAAGCTTTCTTT. The rearrangement joins TRBV19 to TRBJ1-1; D not resolved. The CDR3 has 11 residues. The germline V gene encodes CDR1 LNHDA and CDR2 SQIVND (reference sequence). Trimming took off 4 bases at V and 4 bases at J, with 4 bases between the two ends.

This clone was observed a handful of times. The chain employs TRBV6-6 and TRBJ2-7, with a tentative D call TRBD2 (6 bases). Germline V gene data show CDR1 as MNHNY and CDR2 as SVGAGI (reference sequence). CDR3 size: 14 residues. The V end was cut by 4 bases, the J end by 2 bases, with 12 bases between. In DNA form, the CDR3 reads TGTGCCAGCAGTTTTTTTAGCGGTACCTACGAGCAGTACTTC. Its translation is CASSFFSGTYEQYF.

V usage is TRBV19 and J usage is TRBJ2-2; possible D gene TRBD2, 7 bases. This CDR3 region has 16 residues. The germline V and J ends were trimmed by 3 bases and 4 bases, with 15 bases remaining between them. Germline CDR1 and CDR2: LNHDA and SQIVND (reference sequence). The CDR3 DNA follows: TGTGCCAGTAGTATGATGGGGGGGCGCATCACCGGGGAGCTGTTTTTT. Residues: CASSMMGGRITGELFF.

The genes are TRBV11-2 and TRBJ2-1; 9 nucleotides agree with TRBD2. V was clipped by 0 bases and J by 8 bases; unmatched bases: 8. CDR3 size: 16 residues. Germline lookup yields CDR1 SGHAT and CDR2 FQNNGV. The DNA for the CDR3 is TGTGCCAGCAGCTTAGAAGGCGGGAGGGCCATTGATGAGCAGTTCTTC. Its translation is CASSLEGGRAIDEQFF.

The chain is built from TRBV20-1 and TRBJ1-5; D remains unclear. Trimming stripped 4 bases from V and 4 bases from J, with 14 bases between. The CDR3 is 14 residues long. Germline V gives CDR1 DFQATT, CDR2 SNEGSKA (reference sequence). CDR3 nucleotides: TGCAGTGCTATTGACACGGGAGGGAATCAGCCCCAGCATTTT. Translation: CSAIDTGGNQPQHF.

The chain joins TRBV5-1 to TRBJ2-3; TRBD1 might be the D (7 bases). Germline V lookup: CDR1 SGHRS, CDR2 YFSETQ. The CDR3 is made up of 16 amino acids. With 0 bases removed from V and 3 bases from J, the gap between germline ends came to 14 bases. The CDR3, as DNA: TGCGCCAGCAGCTTGGATTCAGGGGGGATTACAGATACGCAGTATTTT. Protein sequence: CASSLDSGGITDTQYF.

The chain links TRBV4-1 to TRBJ1-2; weak D call: TRBD1 (6 bases). Germline assignment: CDR1 MGHRA and CDR2 YSYEKL. The germline V and J ends were trimmed by 5 bases and 8 bases, with 12 bases remaining between them. The CDR3 loop spans 12 amino acids. CDR3 bases: TGCGCCAGCAGCGTCCCAGGGGACGGCTACACCTTC. Amino acid sequence: CASSVPGDGYTF.

The DNA of the CDR3 is TGCGCCAGCAGCTTGGGGGACAGGGGGCCGGACGAGCAGTACTTC. Translated, it gives CASSLGDRGPDEQYF. The chain couples TRBV5-1 to TRBJ2-7; 12 bases agree with TRBD1. CDR1 and CDR2 (germline): SGHRS, YFSETQ. This CDR3 spans 15 amino acids. V lost 0 bases and J lost 5; bases outside the gene matches: 3.

The V and J genes are TRBV5-1 and TRBJ2-2; D perhaps matches TRBD1 (6 bases). This CDR3 has 15 residues. CDR1 is SGHRS, CDR2 YFSETQ, per germline. V dropped 3 bases and J dropped 0 bases, with 9 bases sitting between them. As DNA, the CDR3 is TGCGCCAGCAGCTCACAGGGCCCGAACACCGGGGAGCTGTTTTTT. The encoded protein is CASSSQGPNTGELFF.

This chain joins TRBV7-6 and TRBJ2-2; 7 bases map to TRBD2. This CDR3 has 15 amino acids. Germline values: CDR1 SGHVS, CDR2 FNYEAQ. V lost 3 bases and J lost 2; bases outside the gene matches: 3. CDR3 loop: CASSLGGTNTGELFF. The CDR3 nucleotides read TGTGCCAGCAGCTTGGGGGGGACCAACACCGGGGAGCTGTTTTTT.

The V call is TRBV21-1, the J call TRBJ2-1; the table names TRBD1, a call not compared with the DNA. TRBV21-1 is designated a pseudogene. The CDR3 spans 15 residues. CDR3 bases: TGTGCCAGCAGCAAAGCCAGGGACAAAGACAATGAGCAGTTCTTC. Protein product: CASSKARDKDNEQFF.

V is TRBV15 and J is TRBJ1-2, with D possibly matching TRBD1 (6 bases). V was shortened by 0 bases and J by 7 bases, with 15 bases between the two germline ends. Germline V gene lookup returns CDR1 LNHNV and CDR2 YYDKDF (reference sequence). The CDR3 covers 15 residues. The CDR3: CATSRDTTGQRGYTF. The CDR3 bases are TGTGCCACCAGCAGAGATACGACAGGTCAACGTGGCTACACCTTC.

The chain is built from TRBV7-3 and TRBJ2-1, with 11 bases lining up with TRBD2. V shed 5 bases, J shed 7 bases, and the junction held 10 bases outside the gene matches. Germline CDR1 reads SGHTA; CDR2 reads FQGTGA. The CDR3 contains 16 residues. DNA for the CDR3: TGTGCCAGCAGCGCCCAACTAGCGGGAGCCCTTAATGAGCAGTTCTTC. It specifies CASSAQLAGALNEQFF.

This clone was seen just once. The V call is TRBV25-1, the J call TRBJ2-3; D may be TRBD1 (6 bases). Germline V gene lookup returns CDR1 MGHDK and CDR2 SYGVNS. V was cut by 4 bases and J by 2 bases, with 7 bases left in between. CDR3 size: 13 residues. CDR3 residues: CASSGGHTDTQYF. In DNA form, the CDR3 reads TGTGCCAGCAGTGGGGGGCACACAGATACGCAGTATTTT.

The rearrangement links TRBV5-5 to TRBJ1-1; maybe TRBD1 (6 bases). Germline V gives CDR1 SGHKS, CDR2 YYEKEE (reference sequence). The CDR3 runs to 12 residues. The ends were cut back, 0 bases at V and 9 bases at J, with 9 bases in the middle. CDR3 DNA: TGTGCCAGCAGCTTGGGTGGGGGCAAAGCTTTCTTT. Translating it yields CASSLGGGKAFF. The whole variable domain, remainder taken from reference TRBV5-5 and TRBJ1-1, is DAGVTQSPTHLIKTRGQQVTLRCSPISGHKSVSWYQQVLGQGPQFIFQYYEKEERGRGNFPDRFSARQFPNYSSELNVNALLLGDSALYLCASSLGGGKAFFGQGTRLTVV.

In DNA form, the CDR3 reads TGTGCCAGCAGTTTTGGAGGTCATGAGCAGTTCTTC. Translating gives CASSFGGHEQFF. The rearrangement uses TRBV12-3 or TRBV12-4 and TRBJ2-1, with D possibly TRBD2 on 5 matching bases. CDR3 length: 12 residues. Trimming stripped 3 bases from V and 8 bases from J, with 8 bases between.

The chain employs TRBV12-3 or TRBV12-4 and TRBJ1-2; D is undetermined. The CDR3 sequence is 13 residues long. V gave up 6 bases and J gave up 4 bases, with 12 bases separating them. In nucleotides, the CDR3 is TGTGCCAGCAGAAGAGGGTTCGGCTATGGCTACACCTTC. Translating gives CASRRGFGYGYTF.

J is TRBJ2-5 and V is TRBV9; tentative D call: TRBD1 (5 bases). The length of the CDR3 is 15 residues. The V end was cut by 6 bases, the J end by 4 bases, with 19 bases between. Per the germline V gene, CDR1 is SGDLS and CDR2 is YYNGEE. CDR3: CASNHGAPGGETQYF. CDR3 sequence (DNA): TGTGCCAGCAACCATGGGGCTCCCGGCGGAGAGACCCAGTACTTC.

The chain links TRBV6-1 to TRBJ2-7; TRBD2 might be the D (5 bases). The germline CDR1 and CDR2 sequences are MNHNS and SASEGT. V lost 2 bases and J lost 2, with 13 bases in between. The CDR3 runs to 15 residues. The CDR3 here is CASSEFRTEAYEQYF. CDR3 DNA sequence: TGTGCCAGCAGTGAATTTAGGACTGAGGCCTACGAGCAGTACTTC.

This clone was observed a handful of times. The CDR3 DNA reads as TGTGCCAGCACCAACCAAGGGTCGGGGGAGCAGTACTTC. Translating it yields CASTNQGSGEQYF. The gene calls are TRBV5-4 and TRBJ2-7; D might be TRBD2 (5 bases). Germline assignment: CDR1 SGHNT and CDR2 YYREEE (reference sequence). The CDR3 consists of 13 residues. Trimming pared 6 bases from V and 7 bases from J, leaving 17 bases between.